The rows below give T cell receptor beta chains drawn from one sample of a study of cytomegalovirus exposure and HLA in healthy donors. Sequencing was performed with immunoSEQ multiplex PCR; in TCRdb, only in-frame clones are kept and a portion is missing. In the table there are over 100,000 clones, approximately 87% of which are singletons. Sequenced input: PBMCs. The receptor source for this set is a man aged 35-49 years in good health and CMV-seronegative. Both conserved end residues are part of each CDR3. Fields, in order: D gene, J gene, clone size, V gene, CDR3 protein, CDR3 DNA. A D gene is named only where the DNA matches it firmly. Size tells how often a clone was seen (once, few, many) or the class of an expanded clone, and some rows leave it out.

NA TRBJ2-7 NA TRBV7-2 CASSLTRAYEQYF TGTGCCAGCAGCTTGACTAGAGCCTACGAGCAGTACTTC
NA TRBJ2-7 NA TRBV11-2 CASTFLGVRVYEQYF TGTGCCAGCACCTTTTTAGGGGTCCGGGTCTACGAGCAGTACTTC
NA TRBJ2-3 few TRBV6-6 CASSFGQIYTDTQYF TGTGCCAGCAGTTTCGGACAGATTTACACAGATACGCAGTATTTT
NA TRBJ1-4 NA TRBV7-6 CASSLGLTREKLFF TGTGCCAGCAGCTTAGGTCTCACCAGGGAAAAACTGTTTTTT
NA TRBJ2-6 NA TRBV6-6 CASSRESGANVLTF TGTGCCAGCAGCCGGGAATCTGGGGCCAACGTCCTGACTTTC
NA TRBJ2-5 few TRBV5-1 CASSLTSSEETQYF TGCGCCAGCAGCTTGACATCGTCCGAAGAGACCCAGTACTTC
TRBD2 TRBJ2-3 NA TRBV29-1 CSVEVLAVSTDTQYF TGCAGCGTTGAAGTACTAGCGGTGAGCACAGATACGCAGTATTTT
NA TRBJ1-2 NA TRBV6-4 CASSGESTNYGYTF TGTGCCAGCAGTGGGGAGAGTACTAACTATGGCTACACCTTC
NA TRBJ2-5 NA TRBV9 CASSVGQIQETQYF TGTGCCAGCAGCGTAGGTCAGATCCAAGAGACCCAGTACTTC
NA TRBJ1-5 NA TRBV7-2 CASSSGGDYSNQPQHF TGTGCCAGCAGCTCCGGCGGGGATTATAGCAATCAGCCCCAGCATTTT
NA TRBJ1-5 NA TRBV19 CASKPWTGNQPQHF TGTGCCAGTAAGCCCTGGACGGGGAATCAGCCCCAGCATTTT
TRBD2 TRBJ2-5 NA TRBV5-1 CASRKEAGGGQETQYF TGCGCCAGCAGGAAGGAAGCGGGGGGGGGTCAAGAGACCCAGTACTTC
TRBD2 TRBJ2-1 NA TRBV9 CASSVRRGASSYNEQFF TGTGCCAGCAGCGTTAGGCGGGGGGCCTCATCCTACAATGAGCAGTTCTTC
NA TRBJ2-3 once TRBV5-1 CASSLDGHSGTDTQYF TGCGCCAGCAGCTTGGATGGGCACTCTGGCACAGATACGCAGTATTTT
NA TRBJ1-5 NA TRBV19 CASTLHGESNQPQHF TGTGCCAGTACCCTACACGGGGAATCCAATCAGCCCCAGCATTTT
NA TRBJ2-7 once TRBV30 CAWSVPGEQYF TGTGCCTGGAGTGTACCGGGTGAGCAGTACTTC
NA TRBJ2-7 NA TRBV6-4 CASSDSTTVSYEQYF TGTGCCAGCAGTGACTCGACAACTGTCTCCTACGAGCAGTACTTC
TRBD2 TRBJ2-5 NA TRBV13 CASSLGTSGGPEETQYF TGTGCCAGCAGCTTAGGGACTAGCGGGGGACCCGAAGAGACCCAGTACTTC
NA TRBJ2-2 NA TRBV7-6 CASSLQGRDTGELFF TGTGCCAGCAGCTTACAGGGGCGAGACACCGGGGAGCTGTTTTTT
TRBD1 TRBJ2-5 NA TRBV11-3 CASSPGTGGEETQYF TGTGCCAGCAGCCCGGGGACAGGGGGCGAAGAGACCCAGTACTTC
NA TRBJ1-2 NA TRBV14 CASSQVGGRTSYGYTF TGTGCCAGCAGCCAAGTCGGGGGCCGGACTAGCTATGGCTACACCTTC
NA TRBJ1-2 NA TRBV7-2 CASSLAAGSYGYTF TGTGCCAGCAGCTTAGCAGCGGGTAGTTATGGCTACACCTTC
NA TRBJ2-7 NA TRBV5-1 CASSLVGLPYEQYF TGCGCCAGCAGCTTGGTGGGGCTTCCCTACGAGCAGTACTTC
TRBD1 TRBJ1-2 NA TRBV19 CASSMGQWDYGYTF TGTGCCAGTAGTATGGGACAGTGGGACTATGGCTACACCTTC
NA TRBJ2-1 NA TRBV4-3 CASRNRCTYNEQFF TGCGCCAGCAGAAACAGGTGTACCTACAATGAGCAGTTCTTC
NA TRBJ1-5 NA TRBV19 CASPGQNQPQHF TGTGCCAGTCCTGGACAGAATCAGCCCCAGCATTTT
NA TRBJ1-6 NA TRBV7-2 CASTLRRADSPLHF TGTGCCAGCACCTTACGCAGGGCTGATTCACCCCTCCACTTT
NA TRBJ1-5 NA TRBV27 CASSPRGGARQPQHF TGTGCCAGCAGTCCGCGTGGGGGGGCGAGACAGCCCCAGCATTTT
TRBD1 TRBJ1-1 few TRBV18 CASSPMGTGGDTEAFF TGTGCCAGCTCACCAATGGGGACAGGGGGAGACACTGAAGCTTTCTTT
TRBD1 TRBJ2-7 NA TRBV6-6 CASANRDRGSDEQYF TGTGCCAGCGCTAACCGGGACAGGGGGTCGGACGAGCAGTACTTC
TRBD2 TRBJ2-1 NA TRBV4-1 CASSQVLAGGFEQFF TGCGCCAGCAGCCAAGTACTAGCGGGGGGCTTTGAGCAGTTCTTC
NA TRBJ1-1 few TRBV7-6 CASSFGGGTEAFF TGTGCCAGCAGCTTCGGGGGAGGGACTGAAGCTTTCTTT
NA TRBJ1-4 NA TRBV25-1 CASSTGFWEKLFF TGTGCCAGCTCCACAGGGTTTTGGGAAAAACTGTTTTTT
TRBD1 TRBJ2-5 NA TRBV6-5 CASSRTGGTQETQYF TGTGCCAGCAGTAGGACAGGGGGTACGCAAGAGACCCAGTACTTC
NA TRBJ1-3 NA TRBV6-1 CASSEAASSGNTIYF TGTGCCAGCAGTGAAGCGGCCAGCTCTGGAAACACCATATATTTT
NA TRBJ1-6 once TRBV15 CATSPRGEYNSPLHF TGTGCCACCAGCCCGCGGGGCGAGTATAATTCACCCCTCCACTTT
TRBD2 TRBJ2-3 NA TRBV9 CASSVAQGGSTDTQYF TGTGCCAGCAGCGTAGCCCAGGGAGGGAGCACAGATACGCAGTATTTT
NA TRBJ2-3 NA TRBV6-5 CASSRGVTDTQYF TGTGCCAGCAGCAGGGGCGTCACAGATACGCAGTATTTT
NA TRBJ1-4 NA TRBV7-9 CASSLQENEKLFF TGTGCCAGCAGCTTACAGGAAAATGAAAAACTGTTTTTT
TRBD1 TRBJ2-7 NA TRBV7-9 CASSRDRGAEQYF TGTGCCAGCAGCAGGGACAGGGGGGCCGAGCAGTACTTC
NA TRBJ1-1 NA TRBV19 CASLDYTEAFF TGTGCCAGCTTAGATTACACTGAAGCTTTCTTT
NA TRBJ2-5 NA TRBV19 CASSIDPEETQYF TGTGCCAGTAGTATAGACCCGGAAGAGACCCAGTACTTC
TRBD1 TRBJ2-2 NA TRBV4-1 CASRNPGQGFPGELFF TGCGCCAGCAGAAACCCGGGACAGGGTTTCCCCGGGGAGCTGTTTTTT
TRBD1 TRBJ2-6 NA TRBV6-4 CASSVDRAGANVLTF TGTGCCAGCAGTGTGGACAGGGCTGGGGCCAACGTCCTGACTTTC
TRBD1 TRBJ1-2 NA TRBV7-9 CASSRKGLQGQPYGYTF TGTGCCAGCAGCCGGAAAGGGTTGCAGGGACAGCCCTATGGCTACACCTTC